This record looks at one T cell receptor (beta chain) sequence and its context. Its antigen is unidentified. Amplification used 60 Vbeta primers and 13 Jbeta primers. TCRdb's copy holds only in-frame clones and misses some; the assay was immunoSEQ multiplex PCR. The sample has 150,000 to 200,000 clones, 77% seen once. V lost 0 bases, J lost 12 bases, and 13 bases stayed unmatched. Germline-derived CDR1 and CDR2 are SGDLS and YYNGEE. This CDR3 is built from 16 residues. These data come from a study of cytomegalovirus exposure and HLA in healthy donors. Study details: A prior analysis found more than 90 million unique TCR beta sequences from some 200 million T cells. Points from the study as a whole: Associated with HLA alleles at 0.05 false discovery rate in a later analysis were approximately 17,000 TCR beta sequences.

The specimen was PBMCs. The gene calls are TRBV9 and TRBJ2-1, with 9 nucleotides matching TRBD2. The receptor was isolated from a young man in good health and CMV-seronegative. CDR3 in DNA: TGTGCCAGCAGCGTAGCCGTGGCGGGAGGGCCTCTGGGGCAGTTCTTC. This translates into CASSVAVAGGPLGQFF.